The 30 T cell receptor beta chains reported below all come from one sample, sequenced in a study of tumor-infiltrating lymphocytes in primary liver carcinoma. Priming with a constant-region primer yielded TCR beta cDNA from about 450 ng total RNA. The TCR beta library was amplified through three nested multiplex PCR rounds in a modified ARM-PCR procedure. Each of the first two PCR rounds ran roughly 9 cycles with TRBV1-TRBV30 forward and C-beta reverse primers. A single record per CDR3 protein comes from TCRdb applying MiXCR to the multiplex PCR reads. The data contain 70,000 to 75,000 distinct CDR3 sequences, roughly three quarters of them singletons. The roughly 17-32 mg bulk tissue piece was not sorted before simultaneous RNA and DNA extraction. Sequenced: liver tumor tissue from sampling region 4. The subset here: tumor region T4, right-lateral pole. The receptors were sampled from a man aged 35 to 55 with primary liver carcinoma and hepatitis B virus infection.

On this clonotype: Germline is not matched at one junction end, which may reflect a read error. The genes are TRBV29-1 and TRBJ2-1; no reliable D call. The CDR3 consists of 14 residues. From germline, CDR1 is SQVTM and CDR2 ANQGSEA. CDR3 region: CSVVRTPQFNEQFF. CDR3 bases: TGCAGTGTTGTCCGGACGCCTCAATTCAATGAGCAGTTCTTC.

Details on this clonotype: A read error may produce the germline difference seen at one junction end. The chain carries TRBV29-1 and TRBJ1-1; 7 bases are shared with TRBD1. The CDR3 totals 12 residues. Per germline, CDR1 SQVTM and CDR2 ANQGSEA. The CDR3 sequence: CRVAGQETEAFF. As DNA, the CDR3 is TGCAGAGTTGCCGGACAGGAGACTGAAGCTTTCTTT.

V is TRBV28 and J is TRBJ2-7; 7 positions agree with TRBD2. V shed 8 bases and J 7 bases; nucleotides not matched to a gene: 8. Germline CDR1 MDHEN, CDR2 SYDVKM. The CDR3 is made up of 12 amino acids. CDR3 in DNA: TGTGCCAGCGGGAGGGAGGAGAGGGAGCAGTACTTC. Protein sequence: CASGREEREQYF.

This chain links TRBV11-2 with TRBJ2-3; D is uncertain. The CDR3 is made up of 14 amino acids. V was trimmed by 11 bases and J by 4 bases, leaving 19 bases between them. Per germline, CDR1 SGHAT and CDR2 FQNNGV. The CDR3 region has the DNA TGTGCCGGCGGCCTGGGCTCCCCGTCAGATACGCAGTATTTT. Its protein product is CAGGLGSPSDTQYF.

This chain connects TRBV19 to TRBJ2-7; 8 bases agree with TRBD2. The CDR3 contains 15 residues. From germline, CDR1 is LNHDA and CDR2 SQIVND (reference sequence). The J segment lost 0 bases and the V segment lost 6 bases, leaving 7 bases of the junction unmatched. The DNA of the CDR3 is TGTGCCAGTAGCCAACTAGCGGAAAGCTCCTACGAGCAGTACTTC. This translates into CASSQLAESSYEQYF.

To note about this clonotype: A single base separates this from a much larger clone, so it may be a read error. Since no conserved phenylalanine or tryptophan closes the CDR3, a read error is the likely cause. The chain combines TRBV28 with TRBJ2-7; no clear D. Trimming pared 5 bases from V and 3 bases from J, leaving 5 bases between. This CDR3 is built from 11 residues. CDR1 is MDHEN and CDR2 is SYDVKM in the germline V gene. The DNA for the CDR3 is TGTGCCAGCAGTCACGGCTACGAGCAGTACCTC. This translates into CASSHGYEQYL.

This clonotype was observed many times. This sequence joins TRBV6-5 and TRBJ2-2, with TRBD1 as a possible D gene (7 bases). V was cut by 5 bases and J by 0 bases, with 16 bases left in between. There are 17 residues in the CDR3. CDR1 and CDR2 from the germline V gene are MNHEY and SVGAGI. The CDR3 spells CASSPQEGTANTGELFF. CDR3 DNA sequence: TGTGCCAGCAGTCCCCAGGAGGGGACAGCGAACACCGGGGAGCTGTTTTTT.

The rearrangement joins TRBV10-1 to TRBJ2-1; D is perhaps TRBD2 (5 bases). V was cut by 1 base and J by 10 bases, with 11 bases left in between. CDR3 length: 13 amino acids. From germline, CDR1 is WNHNN and CDR2 SYGVQD (reference sequence). For the CDR3, the DNA is TGCGCCAGCAGTGAGTATTTCCTAGCCGAGCAGTTCTTC. It codes for CASSEYFLAEQFF.

Concerning this clonotype itself: Just one base apart from a much larger clone, this may be a read error. The rearrangement links TRBV5-1 to TRBJ2-4; no reliable D call. Germline V gene lookup returns CDR1 SGHRS and CDR2 YFSETQ. Trimming cost V 0 bases and J 5 bases, with 9 bases left between them. The CDR3 extends over 14 amino acids. CDR3: CASSLGSPENIQYF. CDR3 nucleotide sequence: TGCGCCAGCAGCTTGGGGAGTCCAGAAAACATTCAGTACTTC.

The chain employs TRBV29-1 and TRBJ2-5; D is ambiguous. Trimming cost V 4 bases and J 2 bases, with 14 bases left between them. The length of the CDR3 is 14 residues. CDR1 and CDR2 (germline): SQVTM, ANQGSEA. The chain's CDR3 is CSVGQRPQQETQYF. CDR3 DNA sequence: TGCAGCGTTGGGCAGAGGCCTCAACAAGAGACCCAGTACTTC.

In regard to this clonotype: Its ends do not fully match the called genes, so a read error is possible. The chain employs TRBV11-2 and TRBJ2-3; 7 bases match TRBD2. This CDR3 contains 14 residues. Germline CDR1 reads SGHAT; CDR2 reads FQNNGV. The CDR3 bases are TGTGCCAGCAGCTCAGTGGGAGGGTCAGATACGCAATATTTT. It is translated as CASSSVGGSDTQYF. Full variable domain (outside the CDR3, taken from reference TRBV11-2 and TRBJ2-3): EAGVAQSPRYKIIEKRQSVAFWCNPISGHATLYWYQQILGQGPKLLIQFQNNGVVDDSQLPKDRFSAERLKGVDSTLKIQPAKLEDSAVYLCASSSVGGSDTQYFGPGTRLTVL.

Remarks on this clonotype: Mismatch with germline at one junction end may stem from a read error. V is TRBV11-1 and J is TRBJ2-1; D is undetermined. The germline V gene has CDR1 SGHAT and CDR2 FQDESV (reference sequence). The CDR3 loop spans 15 amino acids. The CDR3 region has the DNA TGTGCCAGCAGCTTGGGTTTAGCCCAATGCAATGACCAGTTCTTC. Protein sequence: CASSLGLAQCNDQFF. Variable domain in full (rest from reference TRBV11-1 and TRBJ2-1): EAEVAQSPRYKITEKSQAVAFWCDPISGHATLYWYRQILGQGPELLVQFQDESVVDDSQLPKDRFSAERLKGVDSTLKIQPAELGDSAMYLCASSLGLAQCNDQFFGPGTRLTVL.

A remark on this clonotype: A clone one base away is much larger, so this may be a read error. The chain couples TRBV5-1 to TRBJ2-5; 9 bases agree with TRBD1. Germline V CDR1 and CDR2: SGHRS, YFSETQ. The CDR3 length is 14 residues. Here the CDR3 DNA reads TGCGTCAGCAGCCCAACAGGGGGCCCAGAGACCCAGTACTTC. This gives the protein CVSSPTGGPETQYF.

On this clonotype: The junction does not match germline at one end; this may be a read error. This sequence joins TRBV6-5 and TRBJ1-2, with D maybe TRBD1 (6 bases). CDR1 and CDR2 (germline): MNHEY, SVGAGI. The CDR3 runs 13 residues. This chain's CDR3 is CTSSPYRAYSYTF. The CDR3 DNA reads as TGTACTAGCAGTCCCTACAGGGCCTATAGCTACACCTTC.

This clonotype has more than one count but fewer than ten. This chain connects TRBV2 to TRBJ2-7; no firm D call. CDR1 and CDR2 (germline): SNHLY, FYNNEI. The germline V and J ends were trimmed by 4 bases and 1 base, with 8 bases remaining between them. The CDR3 runs to 13 residues. CDR3 amino acids: CASSGPVSYEQYF. The CDR3 DNA follows: TGTGCCAGCAGTGGACCAGTTTCCTACGAGCAGTACTTC.

Note on this clonotype: This may stem from a read error, because a much larger clone lies one nucleotide away. This chain joins TRBV5-1 and TRBJ2-1; no firm D call. The CDR3 consists of 14 residues. Germline V gene lookup returns CDR1 SGHRS and CDR2 YFSETQ. CDR3 sequence (DNA): TGCGCCAGCAGCTCCCTGTCTGGCACCAGTGAGCAGTCCTTC. Translation: CASSSLSGTSEQSF.

On this clonotype itself: Mismatch with germline at one junction end may stem from a read error. The genes are TRBV6-1 and TRBJ2-7; the D gene is possibly TRBD1 (6 bases). The germline V gene encodes CDR1 MNHNS and CDR2 SASEGT. The CDR3 runs 17 residues. The CDR3 DNA follows: TGCGCCAGCAGACCGGGACACGCAGGACCGGGACCAAGGGAGCAGTACTTC. It is translated as CASRPGHAGPGPREQYF.

This clonotype was recorded many times. The V call is TRBV5-5, the J call TRBJ2-1; D possibly corresponds to TRBD1 (5 bases). CDR3 length equals 15 residues. The V gene's germline CDR1 is SGHKS and CDR2 YYEKEE (reference sequence). The ends were cut back, 1 base at V and 6 bases at J, with 14 bases in the middle. The CDR3 loop is CASSLFQVQGNEQFF. CDR3 sequence (DNA): TGTGCCAGCAGCTTGTTTCAGGTGCAGGGCAATGAGCAGTTCTTC.

In this sample, this clonotype turned up many times. In nucleotides, the CDR3 is TGTGCCAGCAGTTTAGCATGGGGGAACGGCTACACCTTC. It is translated as CASSLAWGNGYTF. The gene calls are TRBV12-3 or TRBV12-4 and TRBJ1-2; a possible D gene is TRBD1 (5 bases). V was shortened by 0 bases and J by 8 bases, with 10 bases between the two germline ends. CDR3 length equals 13 residues.

As for this clonotype: This may be a read error, as it is one base from a much larger clone. The chain couples TRBV7-9 to TRBJ1-4; D remains unclear. Germline loops: CDR1 SEHNR, CDR2 FQNEAQ (reference sequence). Trimming left V 5 bases short and J 0 bases short, with 7 bases between. The CDR3 totals 14 residues. The CDR3 region has the DNA TGTGCCAGCAGCATAGGGACAACTAATGAAAAACTGTTTTTT. Translating it yields CASSIGTTNEKLFF.

This clonotype has a count of ten or more. This sequence joins TRBV2 and TRBJ2-6; D uncertain. Trimming took 0 bases from V and 1 from J, leaving 10 bases between them. Per germline, CDR1 SNHLY and CDR2 FYNNEI. The CDR3 has 17 amino acids. This CDR3 reads CASSEADVRSGANVLTF. For the CDR3, the DNA is TGTGCCAGCAGTGAAGCGGACGTAAGGTCTGGGGCCAACGTCCTGACTTTC. The complete variable domain, with remaining parts taken from reference TRBV2 and TRBJ2-6, reads EPEVTQTPSHQVTQMGQEVILRCVPISNHLYFYWYRQILGQKVEFLVSFYNNEISEKSEIFDDQFSVERPDGSNFTLKIRSTKLEDSAMYFCASSEADVRSGANVLTFGAGSRLTVL.

The rearrangement uses TRBV12-3 or TRBV12-4 and TRBJ2-7; TRBD1 agrees at 7 bases. The CDR3 runs to 13 residues. Trimming took 11 bases from V and 3 from J; bases not matched to a gene: 10. CDR3 amino acids: CACADREFYEQYF. CDR3 DNA sequence: TGTGCCTGTGCAGACAGGGAATTCTACGAGCAGTACTTC.

In its sample, this clonotype was seen a few times. Germline is not matched at one junction end, which may reflect a read error. The V gene is TRBV2, the J gene TRBJ1-2; 10 bases are shared with TRBD1. The CDR3 covers 12 residues. Per germline, CDR1 SNHLY and CDR2 FYNNEI. The CDR3 is CASRMTGGAGSF. The DNA of the CDR3 is TGTGCCAGCAGGATGACAGGGGGCGCGGGCTCCTTC.

This rearrangement joins TRBV29-1 to TRBJ2-3; the D call may be TRBD1 or TRBD2 (5 bases each). This CDR3 is 14 amino acids long. Trimming took off 4 bases at V and 6 bases at J, with 17 bases between the two ends. Looked up from germline, CDR1 is SQVTM and CDR2 is ANQGSEA. The CDR3 sequence: CSVVAGTGFDTQYF. The CDR3 bases are TGCAGCGTTGTGGCCGGGACGGGGTTTGATACGCAGTATTTT.

A few counts support this clonotype. Without the conserved terminal phenylalanine or tryptophan, this CDR3 likely stems from a read error. The chain employs TRBV28 and TRBJ2-1; 12 bases are a match to TRBD2. CDR1 is MDHEN, CDR2 SYDVKM, per germline. CDR3 length equals 18 residues. Germline trimming cut 5 bases from V and 3 bases from J; bases unmatched to any gene: 11. CDR3 DNA: TGTGCCAGCAGTGGTGGATCTAGCGGGAGGGGAGGCTACAATGAGCAGTTCCTC. This gives the protein CASSGGSSGRGGYNEQFL.

About this clonotype: Sequence at one end of the junction differs from germline and may be a read error. The chain joins TRBV6-1 to TRBJ2-5; 10 positions match TRBD1. The germline V gene encodes CDR1 MNHNS and CDR2 SASEGT. The CDR3 is 13 amino acids. The CDR3 loop reads CVSSGQGVETQYF. The CDR3 coding sequence is TGTGTCAGCAGCGGACAGGGGGTTGAGACCCAGTACTTC.

This clonotype was recorded many times. V and J are TRBV12-3 or TRBV12-4 and TRBJ1-4; TRBD1 is a possible D gene (5 bases). Trimming took 7 bases from V and 3 from J, leaving 12 bases between them. The CDR3 is 14 residues long. CDR3 sequence reads: CASTSGEANEKLFF. The CDR3 DNA is TGTGCCAGCACCTCGGGGGAAGCTAATGAAAAACTGTTTTTT.

This clonotype was counted ten times or more. The rearrangement uses TRBV7-3 and TRBJ1-1, with D possibly being TRBD1 (6 bases). This CDR3 spans 13 amino acids. Germline V lookup: CDR1 SGHTA, CDR2 FQGTGA. Trimming left V 3 bases short and J 4 bases short, with 9 bases between. CDR3 sequence reads: CASSLGGLTEAFF. CDR3 sequence (DNA): TGTGCCAGCAGCTTGGGGGGGCTCACTGAAGCTTTCTTT.

Of note for this clonotype: Germline is not matched at one junction end, which may reflect a read error. The V gene is TRBV29-1, the J gene TRBJ2-1, with D unresolved. Germline assignment: CDR1 SQVTM and CDR2 ANQGSEA. The CDR3 sequence is 12 residues long. The CDR3 reads CCVPTPYNEQFF. CDR3 nucleotides: TGCTGCGTTCCTACACCGTACAATGAGCAGTTCTTC.

A remark on this clonotype: A much larger clone differs by one base, so this may be a read error. The V call is TRBV25-1, the J call TRBJ2-7; no clear D gene. The CDR3 runs 13 residues. The germline V gene has CDR1 MGHDK and CDR2 SYGVNS. The CDR3 loop reads CASSEEPTYEQYF. In DNA, the CDR3 is TGTGCCAGCAGTGAGGAACCCACCTATGAGCAGTACTTC.